The 21 T cell receptor beta chains below all came from one sample that was sequenced in a study of human T cells and chemical hapten exposure. Each CDR3 protein is one row after TCRdb ran MiXCR on the RACE reads. This repertoire shows fewer than 85,000 distinct CDR3 sequences, about 10% found once; its top ten account for about 2.3%. Time point noted: patch test 2, 6 weeks after DPC sensitization. As for treatment: therapeutic diphenylcyclopropenone sensitization with weekly scalp DPC. The sample here was whole blood, taken in connection with sensitization to the hapten diphenylcyclopropenone (DPC). These receptors came from a woman in her 30s with alopecia areata. Some clones in this sample may be carry-over from other donors' samples.

This clonotype turned up a few times. The chain combines TRBV12-3 or TRBV12-4 with TRBJ1-2, with 10 bases identical to TRBD1. V dropped 6 bases and J dropped 4; count of bases not matched to a gene: 8. The CDR3 consists of 15 residues. CDR3 in DNA: TGTGCCAGCAGCGGGACAGGGGAGCAGGTCTATGGCTACACCTTC. Translated: CASSGTGEQVYGYTF.

This clonotype was seen repeatedly, ten times or more. This sequence joins TRBV7-9 and TRBJ1-1, with D unresolved. The V gene lost 1 base and the J gene lost 7 bases, with 4 bases spanning the gap. The CDR3 runs 11 residues. In germline, CDR1 is SEHNR, CDR2 FQNEAQ (reference sequence). For the CDR3, the DNA is TGTGCCAGCAGCTTAGTGAATGAAGCTTTCTTT. Amino acids: CASSLVNEAFF.

This clonotype was counted many times. The chain uses TRBV5-4 and TRBJ2-1; 9 positions match TRBD2. Germline loops: CDR1 SGHNT, CDR2 YYREEE (reference sequence). This CDR3 spans 15 amino acids. The J segment lost 2 bases and the V segment lost 4 bases, leaving 4 bases of the junction unmatched. CDR3 amino acids: CASSLAGPTYNEQFF. In nucleotides, the CDR3 is TGTGCCAGCAGCCTAGCGGGACCCACCTACAATGAGCAGTTCTTC.

This clonotype appeared a few times. The rearrangement links TRBV6-1 to TRBJ2-7; 11 bases agree with TRBD2. The V gene's germline CDR1 is MNHNS and CDR2 SASEGT. The CDR3 runs to 15 residues. The V and J ends lost 5 bases and 7 bases, in that order; junction bases with no gene match: 10. CDR3 DNA sequence: TGTGCCAGCAGTCATCATAGCGGGAGGGCCGTTGAGCAGTACTTC. This translates into CASSHHSGRAVEQYF.

Note on this clonotype: A read error may explain this, as a much larger clone is one base away. The chain is built from TRBV7-2 and TRBJ1-5; D remains unclear. The CDR3 totals 14 residues. The V end lost 8 bases, the J end lost 7 bases, and 18 bases lay between the germline ends. Germline V CDR1 and CDR2: SGHTA, FQGNSA. The CDR3 DNA reads as TGTGCCAGCGGTCCAAACATGGCAATCCAGCCCCAGCATTTT. Its translation: CASGPNMAIQPQHF.

This clonotype was recorded many times. The V gene is TRBV5-1, the J gene TRBJ2-3; perhaps TRBD2 as D (6 bases). Deletions cut 0 bases from V and 0 bases from J, with 11 bases between. Germline loops: CDR1 SGHRS, CDR2 YFSETQ. This CDR3 region has 16 residues. The DNA for the CDR3 is TGCGCCAGCAGCTTGGGACTAGGCGCGAGCACAGATACGCAGTATTTT. This gives the protein CASSLGLGASTDTQYF.

This chain joins TRBV28 and TRBJ2-3; 15 positions match TRBD2. The CDR3 has 21 amino acids. The V segment lost 4 bases and the J segment 2 bases; nucleotides outside the gene matches: 16. CDR1 and CDR2 (germline): MDHEN, SYDVKM. This CDR3 is CASSSHLGTSGRPKITDTQYF. The CDR3 DNA reads TGTGCCAGCAGTTCACATTTGGGGACTAGCGGGAGGCCCAAGATCACAGATACGCAGTATTTT.

This clonotype showed up just a few times. This chain joins TRBV29-1 and TRBJ1-1; D not resolved. Germline CDR1 reads SQVTM; CDR2 reads ANQGSEA. Trimming stripped 3 bases from V and 0 bases from J, with 8 bases between. This CDR3 region has 13 residues. The CDR3 reads CSVDPALNTEAFF. For the CDR3, the DNA is TGCAGCGTTGACCCGGCGTTGAACACTGAAGCTTTCTTT.

This clonotype has ten or more counts. The J gene is TRBJ2-1, the V gene TRBV6-2 or TRBV6-3, with D possibly matching TRBD1 (7 bases). Germline assignment: CDR1 MNHEY and CDR2 SVGEGT. The CDR3 has 17 residues. The V end lost 0 bases, the J end lost 5 bases, and 17 bases lay between the germline ends. CDR3 loop: CASSYSIGRGAHNEQFF. The CDR3, as DNA: TGTGCCAGCAGTTACTCGATCGGCAGGGGGGCACACAATGAGCAGTTCTTC.

This clonotype was picked up many times. CDR3 DNA: TGTGCCAGCAGCCAAGAACAGGGCGACACTGAAGCTTTCTTT. Translated, it gives CASSQEQGDTEAFF. The genes are TRBV3-1 and TRBJ1-1; D may be TRBD1 (6 bases). Germline CDR1 and CDR2: LGHDT and YNNKEL (reference sequence). This CDR3 is 14 amino acids long. Trimming took off 0 bases at V and 3 bases at J, with 8 bases between the two ends.

V and J are TRBV19 and TRBJ1-5, with TRBD1 matching over 8 bases. Germline values: CDR1 LNHDA, CDR2 SQIVND (reference sequence). V lost 11 bases, J lost 7 bases, and 10 bases stayed unmatched. CDR3 length: 13 amino acids. CDR3 loop: CAAGQGNRQPQHF. Here the CDR3 DNA reads TGTGCCGCCGGACAGGGCAATAGGCAGCCCCAGCATTTT.

This clonotype has ten or more counts. The CDR3 is CSSQTANTGELFF. In DNA, the CDR3 is TGCAGCTCTCAGACAGCGAACACCGGGGAGCTGTTTTTT. The rearrangement joins TRBV29-1 to TRBJ2-2; D possibly corresponds to TRBD1 (5 bases). The CDR3 is 13 amino acids. The ends were cut back, 8 bases at V and 0 bases at J, with 10 bases in the middle. Germline CDR1 and CDR2: SQVTM and ANQGSEA.

The chain combines TRBV7-2 with TRBJ1-1; tentative D call: TRBD1 (5 bases). Germline assignment: CDR1 SGHTA and CDR2 FQGNSA. This CDR3 has 13 amino acids. V was pared by 2 bases and J by 8 bases, with 12 bases between. CDR3: CASSLYRGREAFF. As DNA, the CDR3 is TGTGCCAGCAGCTTATATCGGGGACGCGAAGCTTTCTTT. The whole variable domain, remainder taken from reference TRBV7-2 and TRBJ1-1, is GAGVSQSPSNKVTEKGKDVELRCDPISGHTALYWYRQSLGQGLEFLIYFQGNSAPDKSGLPSDRFSAERTGGSVSTLTIQRTQQEDSAVYLCASSLYRGREAFFGQGTRLTVV.

This clonotype was observed at least ten times. The chain joins TRBV20-1 to TRBJ1-2; 8 positions agree with TRBD1. The ends lost 0 bases at V and 5 bases at J; junction bases unmatched: 5. Germline assignment: CDR1 DFQATT and CDR2 SNEGSKA (reference sequence). The CDR3 length is 14 residues. This chain's CDR3 is CSARDVQGEYGYTF. CDR3 DNA sequence: TGCAGTGCTAGAGATGTACAGGGGGAGTATGGCTACACCTTC.

This clonotype was seen more than once but under ten times. This chain links TRBV21-1 with TRBJ1-1. TRBV21-1 is marked as a pseudogene. This CDR3 contains 11 residues. The CDR3 region has the DNA TGTGCCAGCAGTCCGAACACTGAAGCTTTCTTT. It translates to CASSPNTEAFF.

The chain couples TRBV5-1 to TRBJ2-6; 8 positions match TRBD1. V was pared by 0 bases and J by 5 bases, with 4 bases of the junction left unmatched. The CDR3 is 16 amino acids. From germline, CDR1 is SGHRS and CDR2 YFSETQ. CDR3 loop: CASSLEGTGRANVLTF. As DNA, the CDR3 is TGCGCCAGCAGCTTGGAGGGGACAGGCCGGGCCAACGTCCTGACTTTC.

This clonotype was observed a few times. This chain links TRBV28 with TRBJ2-7; possibly TRBD2 for D (5 bases). CDR3 length: 12 amino acids. V lost 6 bases, J lost 2 bases, and 8 bases lay in between. CDR1 and CDR2 (germline): MDHEN, SYDVKM. The CDR3 DNA reads TGTGCCAGCAGCTCCGGGACCTACGAGCAGTACTTC. This sequence encodes CASSSGTYEQYF.

There are many counts of this clonotype. The rearrangement links TRBV7-3 to TRBJ1-1; D is unclear. Trimming took off 2 bases at V and 1 base at J, with 8 bases between the two ends. The V gene's germline CDR1 is SGHTA and CDR2 FQGTGA. The CDR3 totals 14 residues. CDR3 loop: CASSLAGGNTEAFF. The CDR3 bases are TGTGCCAGCAGCTTAGCCGGCGGGAACACTGAAGCTTTCTTT.

A few counts support this clonotype. The chain uses TRBV28 and TRBJ2-7, with D tentatively TRBD2 (7 bases). The length of the CDR3 is 14 residues. Trimming shortened V by 8 bases and J by 5 bases, and 19 bases separated the two germline ends. Germline loops: CDR1 MDHEN, CDR2 SYDVKM. The CDR3 nucleotides read TGTGCCAGCCCTCAAGGGGGGGCCAACGACGAGCAGTACTTC. Translating gives CASPQGGANDEQYF.

This clonotype was observed a few times. J is TRBJ2-1 and V is TRBV6-2 or TRBV6-3; D is ambiguous. CDR3 length: 13 amino acids. Per the germline V gene, CDR1 is MNHEY and CDR2 is SVGEGT. V was pared by 0 bases and J by 8 bases, with 8 bases between. This CDR3 reads CASSYSGDDEQFF. For the CDR3, the DNA is TGTGCCAGCAGTTACTCGGGTGACGATGAGCAGTTCTTC.

This clonotype was recorded at least ten times. The rearrangement uses TRBV29-1 and TRBJ2-4, with a possible D match to TRBD1 (6 bases). This CDR3 contains 12 residues. The V gene lost 0 bases and the J gene lost 7 bases, with 7 bases spanning the gap. In germline, CDR1 is SQVTM, CDR2 ANQGSEA. CDR3 sequence reads: CSVEDQGNIQYF. In DNA form, the CDR3 reads TGCAGCGTTGAAGATCAGGGGAACATTCAGTACTTC.